Ten or more counts support the clone carrying this TCR beta chain. What it binds is unknown. The data derive from a study of response to subunit inactivated influenza vaccine. TCRdb reprocessed the RT-PCR reads with MiXCR, giving one entry per CDR3 protein. The sample carries more than 200,000 distinct CDR3 sequences, 12% recorded once. Whole-study findings and limits: There was a suggestion from the authors that each seasonal influenza vaccination recruits few new T cells.

In germline, CDR1 is SGHRS, CDR2 YFSETQ. V lost 2 bases, J lost 7 bases, and 4 bases stayed unmatched. The CDR3 totals 15 residues. The chain has TRBV5-1 and TRBJ1-6, with 9 bases matching TRBD1. Sequences were derived from non-naive T cells sorted from PBMCs, sampled roughly 2 weeks before vaccination. This sequence originates from a man aged 50 to 59 who received an inactivated influenza vaccine. The chain's CDR3 is CASSLGTGRNSPLHF. In DNA form, the CDR3 reads TGCGCCAGCAGCTTAGGGACAGGGCGCAATTCACCCCTCCACTTT.